The 16 T cell receptor beta chains in this list originate from one sample, sequenced in a study of T-cell reconstitution after alpha-beta-depleted transplantation in children. Preparing the TCRbeta library involved the use of unique molecular identifiers. TCRdb re-called the PCR reads through MiXCR, storing one row per CDR3 protein. The sample holds a few hundred thousand distinct CDR3 sequences, 10% seen once. Sequenced material: PBMCs from the stem cell graft donor, taken from the stem cell graft. These receptors were obtained from a human donor who donated a stem cell graft to a child with acute lymphoblastic leukemia.

This chain connects TRBV27 to TRBJ2-7, with 9 nucleotides matching TRBD2. Germline V gives CDR1 MNHEY, CDR2 SMNVEV (reference sequence). CDR3 size: 16 residues. Trimming took 5 bases from V and 5 from J; bases not matched to a gene: 13. The CDR3: CASSLAGGEAVHEQYF. CDR3 DNA: TGTGCCAGCAGTCTCGCGGGGGGGGAGGCGGTCCACGAGCAGTACTTC.

The rearrangement uses TRBV7-6 and TRBJ2-7, with D possibly TRBD1 on 6 matching bases. Looked up from germline, CDR1 is SGHVS and CDR2 is FNYEAQ. V was trimmed by 3 bases and J by 3 bases, leaving 9 bases between them. The CDR3 covers 13 residues. CDR3 sequence reads: CASSFTGLYEQYF. The CDR3 DNA reads TGTGCCAGCAGCTTTACAGGGCTCTACGAGCAGTACTTC.

This chain links TRBV7-2 with TRBJ1-1; perhaps TRBD1 as D (6 bases). The V end lost 1 base, the J end lost 8 bases, and 14 bases lay between the germline ends. Germline loops: CDR1 SGHTA, CDR2 FQGNSA. The CDR3 has 14 residues. The CDR3 DNA is TGTGCCAGCAGCTTAGGGGGGGGGCAGAGAGAAGCTTTCTTT. This sequence encodes CASSLGGGQREAFF.

V gene TRBV7-2 combines with J gene TRBJ1-5; no clear D. The CDR3 runs to 12 residues. CDR1 SGHTA and CDR2 FQGNSA come from the germline V gene. Trimming pared 4 bases from V and 6 bases from J, leaving 7 bases between. The CDR3 loop is CASSSTGQPQHF. CDR3 bases: TGTGCCAGCAGCTCCACGGGTCAGCCCCAGCATTTT. Combining the CDR3 with reference TRBV7-2 and TRBJ1-5 gives the whole variable domain GAGVSQSPSNKVTEKGKDVELRCDPISGHTALYWYRQSLGQGLEFLIYFQGNSAPDKSGLPSDRFSAERTGGSVSTLTIQRTQQEDSAVYLCASSSTGQPQHFGDGTRLSIL.

The CDR3 coding sequence is TGTGCCAGCAGCCAAGATGTCCGTGAGTACTCCTACGAGCAGTACTTC. Protein sequence: CASSQDVREYSYEQYF. The chain employs TRBV4-2 and TRBJ2-7, with D uncertain. CDR3 size: 16 residues. Germline CDR1 and CDR2: LGHNA and YNFKEQ. Trimming removed 0 bases at V and 0 bases at J, with 12 bases between.

This clonotype was seen at least ten times. V is TRBV12-3 or TRBV12-4 and J is TRBJ2-1; D might be TRBD2 (5 bases). Trimming took 5 bases from V and 6 from J, leaving 14 bases between them. This CDR3 has 14 amino acids. CDR3 sequence (DNA): TGTGCCAGCAGTCCCTCAGGAGGCGGCAATGAGCAGTTCTTC. Amino acids: CASSPSGGGNEQFF.

CDR3 coding DNA: TGCGCCAGCAGCTTGGCCGGGAGACAGGAAGAGACCCAGTACTTC. This codes for CASSLAGRQEETQYF. The chain joins TRBV5-1 to TRBJ2-5; D is perhaps TRBD1 or TRBD2 (6 bases each). CDR1 SGHRS and CDR2 YFSETQ come from the germline V gene. This CDR3 spans 15 amino acids. Trimming removed 0 bases from V and 3 bases from J, with 12 bases in between.

This clonotype was observed a few times. The chain uses TRBV6-4 and TRBJ2-3; maybe TRBD1 (5 bases). The CDR3 extends over 13 amino acids. V shed 8 bases and J shed 2 bases, with 11 bases lying between them. Germline V gene data show CDR1 as MRHNA and CDR2 as SNTAGT. CDR3 DNA sequence: TGTGCCAGCGGAGCAGGACACACAGATACGCAGTATTTT. Translation: CASGAGHTDTQYF.

This chain links TRBV5-1 with TRBJ2-6, with a weak D call TRBD2 (5 bases). The CDR3 has 17 amino acids. V shed 1 base and J shed 2 bases, with 13 bases lying between them. Germline CDR1 reads SGHRS; CDR2 reads YFSETQ. CDR3 DNA: TGCGCCAGCAGCTTGCAAGGGAGCGGAGCTGGGGCCAACGTCCTGACTTTC. Translated: CASSLQGSGAGANVLTF. Using reference TRBV5-1 and TRBJ2-6 for the parts outside the CDR3, the full variable domain is KAGVTQTPRYLIKTRGQQVTLSCSPISGHRSVSWYQQTPGQGLQFLFEYFSETQRNKGNFPGRFSGRQFSNSRSEMNVSTLELGDSALYLCASSLQGSGAGANVLTFGAGSRLTVL.

The chain links TRBV5-1 to TRBJ2-1; D is unclear. This CDR3 comprises 16 residues. The germline gives CDR1 SGHRS, CDR2 YFSETQ. V lost 5 bases to trimming and J lost 0 bases, with 15 bases between them. The CDR3 loop is CASRVVGFSSYNEQFF. In DNA form, the CDR3 reads TGCGCCAGCAGGGTTGTTGGCTTTAGCTCCTACAATGAGCAGTTCTTC.

At least ten counts were recorded for this clonotype. The chain employs TRBV7-9 and TRBJ2-7, with a tentative D call TRBD1 (6 bases). V lost 5 bases and J lost 5, with 13 bases in between. The length of the CDR3 is 13 residues. From germline, CDR1 is SEHNR and CDR2 FQNEAQ (reference sequence). CDR3 DNA sequence: TGTGCCAGCAGCGCGAATGGGGGCAACGAGCAGTACTTC. Translating gives CASSANGGNEQYF.

The V and J genes are TRBV19 and TRBJ2-1, with TRBD2 matching 10 bases. In germline, CDR1 is LNHDA, CDR2 SQIVND (reference sequence). The CDR3 has 14 amino acids. V lost 3 bases to trimming and J lost 5 bases; unmatched junction nucleotides: 1. The CDR3 is CASSISGGDNEQFF. The CDR3 DNA reads TGTGCCAGTAGTATCAGCGGGGGGGACAATGAGCAGTTCTTC.

The sample holds a few counts of this clonotype. The V call is TRBV12-5, the J call TRBJ2-2; maybe TRBD2 (6 bases). Trimming removed 3 bases from V and 5 bases from J, with 10 bases in between. Looked up from germline, CDR1 is LGHNT and CDR2 is FRNRAP. The CDR3 covers 14 residues. CDR3 sequence (DNA): TGTGCTAGTGGTTTCTCCGCGGGGACCGGGGAGCTGTTTTTT. Its protein product is CASGFSAGTGELFF.

This clonotype was observed a few times. The chain employs TRBV20-1 and TRBJ2-4, with TRBD1 matching 10 bases. CDR3 size: 19 residues. The ends lost 3 bases at V and 12 bases at J; junction bases unmatched: 26. Germline V gene data show CDR1 as DFQATT and CDR2 as SNEGSKA (reference sequence). CDR3 sequence reads: CSASLEDRGLSDETGDQYF. CDR3 in DNA: TGCAGTGCTAGCCTAGAGGACAGGGGGTTGAGCGACGAAACGGGGGATCAGTACTTC.

The rearrangement uses TRBV15 and TRBJ2-5, with D hard to call. The CDR3 consists of 15 residues. Trimming took 0 bases from V and 0 from J, leaving 8 bases between them. CDR1 is LNHNV and CDR2 is YYDKDF in the germline V gene (reference sequence). CDR3 in amino acids: CATSRDPKYQETQYF. The CDR3 bases are TGTGCCACCAGCAGAGATCCCAAGTACCAAGAGACCCAGTACTTC.

The CDR3 reads CASSEGLTTSTDTQYF. The CDR3 DNA sequence: TGTGCCAGCAGTGAAGGACTAACAACTAGCACAGATACGCAGTATTTT. This chain connects TRBV2 to TRBJ2-3; weak D call: TRBD2 (5 bases). The CDR3 length is 16 residues. Germline V gives CDR1 SNHLY, CDR2 FYNNEI. Trimming pared 1 base from V and 0 bases from J, leaving 11 bases between.